This TCR beta chain was observed in a study of stem cell transplantation in POMP-related autoinflammatory disease. The study, taken as a whole, reports: In patients with PRAID, every analyzed T-cell subset tended to show lower diversity and higher clonality. Patients with PRAID showed a restricted number of unique TRB V-J gene pairings.

Germline V gives CDR1 KGHSH, CDR2 LQKENI. The CDR3 extends over 16 amino acids. Unmatched junction bases numbered 11, after V lost 2 bases and J lost 5 bases. Produced via immunoSEQ multiplex PCR; TCRdb's table is partial and in-frame only. The sample records 450 to 700 clones, more than 85% being singletons. With regard to this clone: Its target is unknown.

This receptor was identified in a human donor in good health. The V call is TRBV18, the J call TRBJ1-1; 7 nucleotides agree with TRBD1. The sequenced sample consisted of CD4+ follicular helper T cells (Tfh) from PBMCs. CDR3 sequence (DNA): TGTGCCAGCTCACCATCGACGACAGGGAAGTCAACTGAAGCTTTCTTT. As protein: CASSPSTTGKSTEAFF. The variable domain in full, completed from reference TRBV18 and TRBJ1-1, reads NAGVMQNPRHLVRRRGQEARLRCSPMKGHSHVYWYRQLPEEGLKFMVYLQKENIIDESGMPKERFSAEFPKEGPSILRIQQVVRGDSAAYFCASSPSTTGKSTEAFFGQGTRLTVV.